This T cell receptor beta chain came from a study of blood T cell repertoires in COVID-19 (dated by TCRdb to about 2020). In the study overall: Samples from collaborators originated in the United States, Italy and Spain and spanned both the acute and convalescent phases of COVID-19. Sample metadata almost always included a de-identified subject ID, COVID-19 status, age in years and sex. Where available, HLA class I and class II types were taken from metadata supplied by the sample provider and were not determined by assay-based typing. Subjects who had been exposed to COVID-19, were actively infected with it, or had recovered from it provided the deeply sampled blood TCRbeta repertoires that made up the dataset. The repertoires were released in a freely available public database intended as a resource for research on the immune response to SARS-CoV-2. The samples were drawn from the first 160 participants of the ongoing ImmuneRACE study and from over a thousand subjects provided by 6 global collaborators. The material from the prospective study consisted of cDNA or gDNA derived from T cells, B-cell-depleted T cells, or PBMCs.

Each collaborating institution followed its own protocols to collect whole blood in K2EDTA tubes. For TCRbeta analysis, collaborators shipped samples in one of three forms: frozen whole blood, isolated PBMCs, or DNA extracted from either of those sample types. The CDR3 runs 19 residues from the cysteine to the phenylalanine. The sequence is cut down to CDR3 DNA, 57 bases in frame from base 1. TCRbeta CDR3 regions were amplified from genomic DNA using the immunoSEQ Assay, a bias-controlled multiplex PCR. Concerning the study's data processing: The number of nucleated cells in each sample was estimated from the amplification of reference gene primers within the assay. To quantify the absolute abundance of each unique TCRbeta CDR3 rearrangement, sequence reads were collapsed and filtered. For each sample, productive Simpson clonality was calculated by taking the square root of Simpson's diversity index across productive rearrangements. TCRdb carries this immuneACCESS record with in-frame sequences only. Its versions omit some clonotypes, under half of them owing to an unresolved V gene in the studies checked, with the rest unexplained. The V and J calls and the clone size are those of that table, but D and trimming were determined from the DNA. In this sample the table shows roughly 28,000 clones, roughly 85% of which occur a single time. Approximately 9% of the sample rests with the top ten.

As to this clone: Its antigen remains unidentified. No per-base quality is available; no much larger clone lies one base away.

What the authors observed across the whole study: How much clinical and demographic metadata was included differed by source and by participant, and the metadata was provided uncurated.

Material for sequencing was peripheral blood. Recombination linked TRBV7-5 to TRBJ2-1; the table's D gene call, TRBD2, was not cross checked with the DNA. TRBV7-5 is a listed pseudogene. The TCR originated in a human donor in a cohort sampled during active COVID-19. The nucleotide sequence reads as follows: TGTGTCAGAAGCCGTGACGGCCTAGCGGCCGCTAGCTCCTACAATGAGCAGTTCTTC. It codes for CVRSRDGLAAASSYNEQFF.